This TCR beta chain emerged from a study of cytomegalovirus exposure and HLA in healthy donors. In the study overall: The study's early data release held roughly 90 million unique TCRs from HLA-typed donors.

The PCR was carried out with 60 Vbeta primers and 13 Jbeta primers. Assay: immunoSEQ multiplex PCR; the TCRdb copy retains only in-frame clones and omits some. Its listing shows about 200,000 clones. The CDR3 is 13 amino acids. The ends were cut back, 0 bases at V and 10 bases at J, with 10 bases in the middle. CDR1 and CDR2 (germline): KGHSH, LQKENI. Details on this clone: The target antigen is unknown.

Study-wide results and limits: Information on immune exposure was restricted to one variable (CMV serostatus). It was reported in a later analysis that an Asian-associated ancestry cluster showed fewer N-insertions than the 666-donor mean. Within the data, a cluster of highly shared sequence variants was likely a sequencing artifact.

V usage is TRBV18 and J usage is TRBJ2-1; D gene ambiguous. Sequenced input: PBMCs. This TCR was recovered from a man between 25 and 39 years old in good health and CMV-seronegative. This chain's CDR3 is CASSPPGLNEQFF. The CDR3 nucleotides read TGTGCCAGCTCACCACCCGGTCTGAACGAGCAGTTCTTC.